These 21 T cell receptor beta chains were all obtained from the same sample, sequenced in a study of identical twins. Each CDR3 protein is one row after TCRdb ran MiXCR on the 5' RACE reads. The top ten hold more than 14% of the sample, which has 200,000 to 250,000 distinct CDR3 sequences, 6.5% seen once. This same sample was also part of a study on T cells expressing NK-cell markers.

Sample: CD8+ T cells sorted from blood. The source of these receptors is a young woman in good health.

A few counts support this clonotype. The V gene is TRBV7-9, the J gene TRBJ1-1, with 7 nucleotides matching TRBD1. Germline loops: CDR1 SEHNR, CDR2 FQNEAQ (reference sequence). The V segment lost 7 bases and the J segment 1 base; nucleotides outside the gene matches: 6. The CDR3 runs to 14 residues. CDR3 sequence: CASTPTGPNTEAFF. The CDR3 region has the DNA TGTGCCAGCACCCCGACAGGGCCGAACACTGAAGCTTTCTTT.

This clonotype was picked up a small number of times. The chain is built from TRBV20-1 and TRBJ2-7, with TRBD2 as a possible D gene (5 bases). V shed 5 bases and J shed 3 bases, with 20 bases lying between them. This CDR3 is 15 amino acids long. Looked up from germline, CDR1 is DFQATT and CDR2 is SNEGSKA (reference sequence). The CDR3 region is CSAHLAGEDIYEQYF. In nucleotides, the CDR3 is TGCAGTGCTCACCTAGCAGGAGAAGACATCTACGAGCAGTACTTC.

This clonotype was seen a few times. The rearrangement joins TRBV6-5 to TRBJ2-7; TRBD1 matches at 10 bases. The junction had 3 bases not matched to a gene; V was cut back by 2 bases and J by 5 bases. The CDR3 runs 14 residues. Germline lookup yields CDR1 MNHEY and CDR2 SVGAGI. The CDR3 DNA sequence: TGTGCCAGCAGTTACCCGGGACAGGGGAACGAGCAGTACTTC. It specifies CASSYPGQGNEQYF.

This clonotype was counted at least ten times. This chain joins TRBV7-9 and TRBJ2-1; D ambiguous. Germline V CDR1 and CDR2: SEHNR, FQNEAQ (reference sequence). This CDR3 spans 13 amino acids. Trimming took off 5 bases at V and 7 bases at J, with 12 bases between the two ends. Written as DNA, the CDR3 is TGTGCCAGCAGCGGAAACCTGAGGAATGAGCAGTTCTTC. Translated: CASSGNLRNEQFF.

In this sample, this clonotype turned up many times. V usage is TRBV12-3 or TRBV12-4 and J usage is TRBJ1-1; D unclear. The CDR3 sequence is 14 residues long. V dropped 8 bases and J dropped 0 bases, with 13 bases sitting between them. CDR3: CASVPSDLNTEAFF. Written as DNA, the CDR3 is TGTGCCAGCGTCCCGAGCGATCTGAACACTGAAGCTTTCTTT.

This clonotype was found many times. The V call is TRBV9, the J call TRBJ2-7; D unclear. This CDR3 is built from 13 residues. V lost 4 bases, J lost 0 bases, and 8 bases lay in between. Germline CDR1 reads SGDLS; CDR2 reads YYNGEE. The CDR3 DNA follows: TGTGCCAGCAGCTCTCCGGGCTCCTACGAGCAGTACTTC. As protein: CASSSPGSYEQYF.

This clonotype appeared many times. The chain combines TRBV15 with TRBJ2-1; 13 positions match TRBD2. The CDR3 totals 15 residues. V trimming: 6 bases; J trimming: 7 bases; junction bases outside the gene matches: 6. CDR1 and CDR2 from the germline V gene are LNHNV and YYDKDF (reference sequence). CDR3 DNA sequence: TGTGCCACCAGGACGGGACTAGCGGGAAGGAATGAGCAGTTCTTC. Translating it yields CATRTGLAGRNEQFF.

This clonotype was seen a few times. This sequence joins TRBV4-3 and TRBJ2-2; D is possibly TRBD1 (6 bases). The germline V gene has CDR1 LGHNA and CDR2 YSLEER. CDR3 length: 16 amino acids. Trimming shortened V by 4 bases and J by 0 bases, and 12 bases separated the two germline ends. In DNA form, the CDR3 reads TGCGCCAGCAGCCTAAAGGGACACCCGAACACCGGGGAGCTGTTTTTT. Protein sequence: CASSLKGHPNTGELFF.

This clonotype was detected many times. This rearrangement joins TRBV7-2 to TRBJ2-1; 8 nucleotides match TRBD1. Losses at the gene ends were 5 bases for V and 3 bases for J; bases not matched to a gene: 3. The CDR3 has 14 residues. CDR1 and CDR2 (germline): SGHTA, FQGNSA. This chain's CDR3 is CASSPTGGYNEQFF. The CDR3 nucleotides are TGTGCCAGCAGCCCCACAGGGGGCTACAATGAGCAGTTCTTC.

This clonotype has just a few counts. CDR3 DNA sequence: TGTGCCAGTAGTATCTATGCTACAGCCACAGATACGCAGTATTTT. As protein: CASSIYATATDTQYF. J is TRBJ2-3 and V is TRBV19, with D hard to call. V shed 3 bases and J shed 2 bases, with 12 bases lying between them. This CDR3 is built from 15 residues. CDR1 LNHDA and CDR2 SQIVND come from the germline V gene (reference sequence). The whole variable domain, remainder taken from reference TRBV19 and TRBJ2-3, is DGGITQSPKYLFRKEGQNVTLSCEQNLNHDAMYWYRQDPGQGLRLIYYSQIVNDFQKGDIAEGYSVSREKKESFPLTVTSAQKNPTAFYLCASSIYATATDTQYFGPGTRLTVL.

The chain is built from TRBV9 and TRBJ1-2; no definite D call. The V gene lost 3 bases and the J gene lost 6 bases, with 9 bases spanning the gap. The length of the CDR3 is 12 residues. Germline CDR1 reads SGDLS; CDR2 reads YYNGEE. The CDR3 protein is CASSARVDGYTF. The CDR3 coding sequence is TGTGCCAGCAGCGCTCGGGTTGATGGCTACACCTTC.

This chain joins TRBV9 and TRBJ2-1; 7 positions agree with TRBD2. The CDR3 runs 15 residues. V lost 4 bases and J lost 5; bases outside the gene matches: 9. CDR1 is SGDLS and CDR2 is YYNGEE in the germline V gene. The CDR3 DNA reads as TGTGCCAGCAGCCCTCCGACTAGCCCCCACAATGAGCAGTTCTTC. It translates to CASSPPTSPHNEQFF. The whole variable domain, filled in from reference TRBV9 and TRBJ2-1, reads DSGVTQTPKHLITATGQRVTLRCSPRSGDLSVYWYQQSLDQGLQFLIQYYNGEERAKGNILERFSAQQFPDLHSELNLSSLELGDSALYFCASSPPTSPHNEQFFGPGTRLTVL.

The chain is built from TRBV27 and TRBJ2-7, with 8 bases matching TRBD1. The germline V gene encodes CDR1 MNHEY and CDR2 SMNVEV (reference sequence). The junction had 6 bases not matched to a gene; V was cut back by 2 bases and J by 3 bases. CDR3 length equals 15 residues. The CDR3 coding sequence is TGTGCCAGCAGTTTAGGACAGGGTCTAGGCTACGAGCAGTACTTC. Protein product: CASSLGQGLGYEQYF.

This clonotype was counted a few times. The chain is built from TRBV27 and TRBJ2-1; 10 nucleotides align to TRBD2. V lost 9 bases and J lost 9; bases outside the gene matches: 8. The CDR3 extends over 13 amino acids. Germline assignment: CDR1 MNHEY and CDR2 SMNVEV (reference sequence). CDR3 protein: CASSSGSSGEQFF. In nucleotides, the CDR3 is TGTGCCAGTTCTAGCGGGAGTTCGGGTGAGCAGTTCTTC.

This clonotype was picked up many times. The rearrangement joins TRBV6-1 to TRBJ1-5; D gene unclear. V shed 9 bases and J shed 0 bases, with 15 bases lying between them. Looked up from germline, CDR1 is MNHNS and CDR2 is SASEGT. The CDR3 is made up of 15 amino acids. The CDR3 loop reads CASRGNYYSNQPQHF. Here the CDR3 DNA reads TGTGCCAGTCGAGGGAATTACTATAGCAATCAGCCCCAGCATTTT.

The chain combines TRBV9 with TRBJ2-7, with 7 bases aligning to TRBD2. This CDR3 region has 15 residues. Germline V lookup: CDR1 SGDLS, CDR2 YYNGEE. Trimming cost V 2 bases and J 1 base; bases outside gene matches: 6. This chain's CDR3 is CASSVSAGVSYEQYF. The CDR3 bases are TGTGCCAGCAGCGTTTCTGCGGGAGTTTCCTACGAGCAGTACTTC.

This clonotype was observed many times. The rearrangement uses TRBV9 and TRBJ2-5; 8 nucleotides agree with TRBD1. CDR1 and CDR2 from the germline V gene are SGDLS and YYNGEE. This CDR3 region has 14 residues. The V gene end was trimmed by 4 bases and the J gene end by 3 bases; junction bases not matched to a gene: 5. Here the CDR3 reads CASSPPGGEETQYF. The CDR3 bases are TGTGCCAGCAGCCCCCCAGGGGGCGAAGAGACCCAGTACTTC.

This clonotype was seen at least ten times. This sequence joins TRBV12-3 or TRBV12-4 and TRBJ2-5; D call uncertain. The CDR3 contains 12 residues. V was trimmed by 5 bases and J by 5 bases, leaving 9 bases between them. The CDR3 coding sequence is TGTGCCAGCAGTCCGAGTCGGGAGACCCAGTACTTC. Its protein is CASSPSRETQYF.

The J gene is TRBJ1-2, the V gene TRBV10-2, with 7 bases lining up with TRBD1. In germline, CDR1 is WSHSY, CDR2 SAAADI. V shed 0 bases, J shed 1 base, and the junction held 5 bases outside the gene matches. This CDR3 has 16 amino acids. The CDR3 sequence is CASSESGQSLNYGYTF. CDR3 DNA: TGCGCCAGCAGTGAGTCGGGACAGTCTCTTAACTATGGCTACACCTTC.

The V and J genes are TRBV7-2 and TRBJ1-5; D is possibly TRBD1 (5 bases). The V end lost 1 base, the J end lost 5 bases, and 12 bases lay between the germline ends. Germline V gives CDR1 SGHTA, CDR2 FQGNSA. The CDR3 consists of 15 residues. CDR3 amino acids: CASSLVPGAYQPQHF. CDR3 DNA sequence: TGTGCCAGCAGCTTAGTTCCCGGGGCCTATCAGCCCCAGCATTTT. Together with reference TRBV7-2 and TRBJ1-5, the CDR3 gives the full variable domain: GAGVSQSPSNKVTEKGKDVELRCDPISGHTALYWYRQSLGQGLEFLIYFQGNSAPDKSGLPSDRFSAERTGGSVSTLTIQRTQQEDSAVYLCASSLVPGAYQPQHFGDGTRLSIL.

This chain links TRBV6-2 or TRBV6-3 with TRBJ2-7, with 7 bases matching TRBD2. V dropped 8 bases and J dropped 3; count of bases not matched to a gene: 7. CDR3 size: 13 residues. Per the germline V gene, CDR1 is MNHEY and CDR2 is SVGEGT. This CDR3 reads CASAALADYEQYF. CDR3 DNA: TGTGCCAGCGCCGCCCTAGCGGACTACGAGCAGTACTTC.